These 16 T cell receptor beta chains came from one sample sequenced in a study of OX40 agonist ivuxolimab in advanced cancers. Libraries were constructed by the immunoSEQ multiplex PCR assay. TCRdb mirrors the immuneACCESS table, restricted to in-frame sequences. Some clones are absent from its copies; in checked studies, under half trace to an unresolved V gene, and the reason for the others is unknown. In all, the sample holds 50,000 or so clones, and about 84% of those were seen once. The ten top clones hold over 2% of the sample. Source: CD4+ or CD8+ T cells sorted from blood, taken in a trial of the OX40 agonist ivuxolimab. These receptors were collected from an adult with an advanced solid tumor such as melanoma, head and neck, liver or kidney cancer.

The chain links TRBV7-9 to TRBJ1-6; 7 nucleotides agree with TRBD1. The V gene end was trimmed by 8 bases and the J gene end by 7 bases; junction bases not matched to a gene: 11. CDR1 is SEHNR and CDR2 is FQNEAQ in the germline V gene (reference sequence). This CDR3 is built from 15 residues. The CDR3 region is CASGGQDLPNSPLHF. CDR3 bases: TGTGCCAGCGGAGGACAGGACCTACCCAATTCACCCCTCCACTTT.

This clone has just a few counts. The chain uses TRBV4-2 and TRBJ2-2; 7 bases are shared with TRBD1. J lost 0 bases, V lost 0 bases, and 1 base had no gene match. The length of the CDR3 is 16 residues. Germline-derived CDR1 and CDR2 are LGHNA and YNFKEQ. DNA for the CDR3: TGTGCCAGCAGCCAAGAGACAGGGACGAACACCGGGGAGCTGTTTTTT. Protein: CASSQETGTNTGELFF.

This rearrangement joins TRBV6-1 to TRBJ2-7, with D hard to call. Germline values: CDR1 MNHNS, CDR2 SASEGT. V lost 6 bases and J 6 bases, leaving 12 bases between the germline ends. The CDR3 runs 12 residues. The CDR3 DNA reads as TGTGCCAGCAGCTTCCTCGAGGCCGAGCAGTACTTC. The encoded protein is CASSFLEAEQYF.

The chain couples TRBV7-2 to TRBJ2-2; D is perhaps TRBD1 or TRBD2 (6 bases each). The CDR3 is 16 amino acids. The V end lost 1 base, the J end lost 0 bases, and 9 bases lay between the germline ends. The germline V gene has CDR1 SGHTA and CDR2 FQGNSA. The CDR3 region has the DNA TGTGCCAGCAGCTTAGTCGGGGGCACGAACACCGGGGAGCTGTTTTTT. It translates to CASSLVGGTNTGELFF.

The chain is built from TRBV5-1 and TRBJ1-1; D gene unclear. The germline CDR1 and CDR2 sequences are SGHRS and YFSETQ. CDR3 length: 16 amino acids. V gave up 0 bases and J gave up 6 bases, with 18 bases separating them. The CDR3 region has the DNA TGCGCCAGCAGCTTGGAGGCGACGCAGGCTCGACCTGAAGCTTTCTTT. Its translation is CASSLEATQARPEAFF. Full variable domain (rest looked up from reference TRBV5-1 and TRBJ1-1): KAGVTQTPRYLIKTRGQQVTLSCSPISGHRSVSWYQQTPGQGLQFLFEYFSETQRNKGNFPGRFSGRQFSNSRSEMNVSTLELGDSALYLCASSLEATQARPEAFFGQGTRLTVV.

This chain joins TRBV9 and TRBJ2-3; D unclear. Germline values: CDR1 SGDLS, CDR2 YYNGEE. V lost 0 bases and J lost 6, with 8 bases in between. This CDR3 has 13 amino acids. The chain's CDR3 is CASSVEYLDTQYF. DNA for the CDR3: TGTGCCAGCAGCGTAGAATATTTGGATACGCAGTATTTT.

The chain employs TRBV29-1 and TRBJ1-1; D call uncertain. Germline V CDR1 and CDR2: SQVTM, ANQGSEA. CDR3 length: 12 residues. V lost 7 bases, J lost 7 bases, and 16 bases lay in between. The CDR3 nucleotides are TGCAGCGCCTTCTCTTCGGGCTATGAAGCTTTCTTT. Its translation: CSAFSSGYEAFF. Combining the CDR3 with reference TRBV29-1 and TRBJ1-1 gives the whole variable domain SAVISQKPSRDICQRGTSLTIQCQVDSQVTMMFWYRQQPGQSLTLIATANQGSEATYESGFVIDKFPISRPNLTFSTLTVSNMSPEDSSIYLCSAFSSGYEAFFGQGTRLTVV.

Here the CDR3 DNA reads TGTGCCAGCAGCTCGACCGGGACGGTGTCCTACGAGCAGTACTTC. It encodes CASSSTGTVSYEQYF. J is TRBJ2-5 and V is TRBV11-2; either TRBD1 or TRBD2 may supply D (5 bases each). The J call is doubtful: the DNA matches TRBJ2-7 better. The CDR3 has 15 amino acids. Per germline, CDR1 SGHAT and CDR2 FQNNGV.

V gene TRBV9 combines with J gene TRBJ1-1, with D hard to call. The ends were cut back, 0 bases at V and 5 bases at J, with 14 bases in the middle. Looked up from germline, CDR1 is SGDLS and CDR2 is YYNGEE. CDR3 size: 15 residues. The CDR3: CASSVVSGVRTEAFF. The CDR3 DNA reads as TGTGCCAGCAGCGTAGTTTCCGGGGTAAGGACTGAAGCTTTCTTT.

This clone was detected only a few times. J is TRBJ2-6 and V is TRBV18, with 7 bases identical to TRBD1. Trimming removed 1 base from V and 0 bases from J; junction bases left unmatched: 3. The germline CDR1 and CDR2 sequences are KGHSH and LQKENI. The CDR3 has 17 residues. DNA of the CDR3: TGTGCCAGCTCACCACAGGGGGCCGGCTCTGGGGCCAACGTCCTGACTTTC. Its protein product is CASSPQGAGSGANVLTF.

This clone appeared once. V usage is TRBV11-3 and J usage is TRBJ1-3, with unresolved D. This CDR3 has 15 amino acids. V was shortened by 1 base and J by 0 bases, with 7 bases between the two germline ends. The germline V gene has CDR1 SGHNT and CDR2 YENEEA. The CDR3 nucleotides are TGTGCCAGCAGCTTAGGGGATACCTCTGGAAACACCATATATTTT. It encodes CASSLGDTSGNTIYF.

V usage is TRBV7-9 and J usage is TRBJ1-1; possible D gene TRBD1, 6 bases. In germline, CDR1 is SEHNR, CDR2 FQNEAQ (reference sequence). Trimming took off 7 bases at V and 0 bases at J, with 21 bases between the two ends. This CDR3 has 17 amino acids. The CDR3 sequence is CASTSLWGARVNTEAFF. The CDR3 nucleotides are TGTGCCAGCACCTCACTGTGGGGGGCCCGTGTGAACACTGAAGCTTTCTTT.

This clone was observed once. The J gene is TRBJ1-1, the V gene TRBV6-5; D gene ambiguous. V was trimmed by 6 bases and J by 1 base, leaving 3 bases between them. CDR1 is MNHEY and CDR2 is SVGAGI in the germline V gene. This CDR3 has 11 residues. The CDR3 DNA is TGTGCCAGCAGGCAGAACACTGAAGCTTTCTTT. Encoded protein: CASRQNTEAFF.

This clone was seen only a few times. In the same sample, other DNA sequences code for this CDR3. The rearrangement joins TRBV11-3 to TRBJ2-7; 8 nucleotides match TRBD1. CDR3 length equals 14 residues. Germline-derived CDR1 and CDR2 are SGHNT and YENEEA. The V gene end was trimmed by 5 bases and the J gene end by 4 bases; junction bases not matched to a gene: 7. The CDR3 nucleotides are TGTGCCAGCAGCGTAGGACAGGGTGGGTACGAGCAGTACTTC. Translating gives CASSVGQGGYEQYF.

V and J are TRBV14 and TRBJ2-3; 11 nucleotides agree with TRBD1. The length of the CDR3 is 15 residues. The germline V gene encodes CDR1 SGHDN and CDR2 FVKESK. V was pared by 4 bases and J by 5 bases, with 5 bases of the junction left unmatched. The CDR3 region has the DNA TGTGCCAGCAGCCCCCGGACAGGGGGCATAGATACGCAGTATTTT. It yields the protein CASSPRTGGIDTQYF.

The chain carries TRBV28 and TRBJ1-2, with a possible D match to TRBD1 (6 bases). Trimming stripped 4 bases from V and 6 bases from J, with 12 bases between. This CDR3 has 13 amino acids. The germline gives CDR1 MDHEN, CDR2 SYDVKM. The CDR3 bases are TGTGCCAGCAGTTCCAATTACAGGGATGGCTACACCTTC. It codes for CASSSNYRDGYTF.